The entry below describes one TCR beta chain. Its antigen is as yet unknown. The junction departs from germline at one end; a sequencing error may be responsible. This CDR3 has 13 residues. The germline V gene has CDR1 MNHEY and CDR2 SMNVEV (reference sequence). The data were taken from a study of cytomegalovirus exposure and HLA in healthy donors. Whole-study findings and limits: Under in vitro conditions, a few CMV-associated chains were confirmed as specific for CMV antigens. Rare TCR sequences predominated, though certain public TCRs were found in many donors. Cytomegalovirus status was reportedly diagnosed by the classifier with high sensitivity and specificity.

TCRdb keeps only in-frame clones here, not all; method: immunoSEQ multiplex PCR. The data hold more than 75,000 clones, with roughly 93% observed a single time. The V call is TRBV27, the J call TRBJ2-7, with 9 bases fitting TRBD2. The source is a man in his late teens or twenties in good health and CMV-seronegative. Specimen: PBMCs. CDR3 amino acids: CASRQTASGRFVF. The CDR3 nucleotides are TGTGCCAGCAGACAAACCGCAAGCGGGAGGTTCGTCTTC.